Included here is one T cell receptor (beta chain) sequence, with context. A much larger clonotype is one base distant, so this may be a read error. The data are from a study of CD8+CD57+ T cells in acquired aplastic anemia. The use of genomic DNA as template underpinned the TCR beta VDJ and CDR3 profiling. TCRdb reprocessed the reads with MiXCR, giving one entry per CDR3 protein. The table records 200,000 to 250,000 distinct CDR3 sequences, roughly 57% of them present only once. The germline V gene encodes CDR1 SGDLS and CDR2 YYNGEE. The ends lost 3 bases at V and 6 bases at J; junction bases unmatched: 9. CDR3 length: 17 residues.

The gene calls are TRBV9 and TRBJ2-2, with 12 positions matching TRBD1. Sequencing input: sorted CD4+, CD8+, or CD8+CD57+ T cells (not recorded which) from PBMCs. The origin of this receptor is a human donor in good health. Here the CDR3 DNA reads TGTGCCAGCAGCGCCCCACGGGACAGGGGGCCCCCCGGGGAGCTGTTTTTT. Translation gives CASSAPRDRGPPGELFF. Looking up the rest from reference TRBV9 and TRBJ2-2 gives the full variable domain: DSGVTQTPKHLITATGQRVTLRCSPRSGDLSVYWYQQSLDQGLQFLIQYYNGEERAKGNILERFSAQQFPDLHSELNLSSLELGDSALYFCASSAPRDRGPPGELFFGEGSRLTVL.